A few counts support the clone carrying this T cell receptor (beta chain). The source of the sample is a study of CD8 T cells in ankylosing spondylitis. MiXCR, applied by TCRdb to the 5' RACE reads, yields one record per CDR3 protein. Among 200,000 to 250,000 distinct CDR3 sequences listed, 32% were seen once. The CDR3 is made up of 13 amino acids. Germline CDR1 is SQVTM and CDR2 is ANQGSEA. V dropped 1 base and J dropped 7 bases, with 14 bases sitting between them. Sequenced sample: blood, either unsorted or a sorted T cell fraction (not recorded which). The origin of this receptor is a male donor with ankylosing spondylitis or in good health (not recorded which). The chain recombines TRBV29-1 with TRBJ2-7, with D tentatively TRBD1 or TRBD2 (6 bases each). CDR3 DNA: TGCAGCGTTGAAGGGGGGGCGCAGGATGAGCAGTACTTC. This sequence encodes CSVEGGAQDEQYF.